This note documents a single T cell receptor beta chain sequence. Tagging with unique molecular identifiers was a feature of the TCR beta cDNA libraries. MiXCR was run by TCRdb on the PCR reads, yielding one entry per CDR3 protein. The data contain about 430,000 distinct CDR3 sequences, less than 40% of them singletons. The entry originates in a study of post-analysis software for immune sequencing data. Study context: Recorded disease courses covered relapsing-remitting, secondary progressive and progressive-relapsing multiple sclerosis. Some patients had no subtype annotation.

The receptor was derived from a girl aged 2-9 years with multiple sclerosis. Sequences were obtained from blood.

The CDR3 here is CSAQGGTEAFF. In DNA, the CDR3 is TGCAGCGCCCAAGGGGGCACTGAAGCTTTCTTT. The V gene is TRBV29-1, the J gene TRBJ1-1; maybe TRBD1 (6 bases). The CDR3 length is 11 residues. Germline V gene lookup returns CDR1 SQVTM and CDR2 ANQGSEA. Trimming took 7 bases from V and 4 from J, leaving 10 bases between them.